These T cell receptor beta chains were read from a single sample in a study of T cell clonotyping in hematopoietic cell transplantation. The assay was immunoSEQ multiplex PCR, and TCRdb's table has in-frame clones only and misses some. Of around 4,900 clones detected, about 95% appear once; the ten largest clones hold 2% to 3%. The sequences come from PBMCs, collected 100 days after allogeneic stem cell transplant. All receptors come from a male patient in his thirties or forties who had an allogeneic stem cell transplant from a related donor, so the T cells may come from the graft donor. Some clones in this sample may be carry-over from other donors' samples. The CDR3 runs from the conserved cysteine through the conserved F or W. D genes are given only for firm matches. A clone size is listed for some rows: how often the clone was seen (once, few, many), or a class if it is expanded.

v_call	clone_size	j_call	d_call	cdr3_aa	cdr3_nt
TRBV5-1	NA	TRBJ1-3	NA	CASRSDRNTGNTIYF	TGCGCCAGCAGGTCGGACAGAAACACTGGAAACACCATATATTTT
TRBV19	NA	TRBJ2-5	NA	CASSRDFQETQYF	TGTGCCAGTAGTAGGGACTTTCAAGAGACCCAGTACTTC
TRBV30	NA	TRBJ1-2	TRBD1	CAWTRQGGGYTF	TGTGCCTGGACTAGACAGGGAGGCGGCTACACCTTC
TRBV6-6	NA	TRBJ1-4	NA	CASTRIKPTNEKLFF	TGTGCCAGCACCCGGATTAAGCCAACTAATGAAAAACTGTTTTTT
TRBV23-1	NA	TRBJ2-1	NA	CASSQSGIPQGSILRNEQFF	TGCGCCAGCAGTCAATCCGGAATTCCGCAGGGGTCCATACTACGGAATGAGCAGTTCTTC
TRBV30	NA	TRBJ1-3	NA	CAWSVLRGRNTIYF	TGTGCCTGGAGTGTCCTCCGGGGGAGAAACACCATATATTTT
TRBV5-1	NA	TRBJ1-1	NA	CASSSTQAVPEAFF	TGCGCCAGCAGTTCGACCCAGGCCGTACCTGAAGCTTTCTTT
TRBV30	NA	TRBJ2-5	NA	CAWSSGFGLLETQYF	TGTGCCTGGAGTAGTGGGTTCGGGCTGTTAGAGACCCAGTACTTC
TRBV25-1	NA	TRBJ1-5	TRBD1	CASSATTGADQPQHF	TGTGCCAGCAGTGCGACGACAGGGGCCGATCAGCCCCAGCATTTT
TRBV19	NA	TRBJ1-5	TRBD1	CASSSDRGGHQPQHF	TGTGCCAGTAGTAGCGACAGGGGAGGACATCAGCCCCAGCATTTT
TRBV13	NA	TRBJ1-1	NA	CASSFTWDSDTEAFF	TGTGCCAGCAGCTTTACATGGGATTCAGACACTGAAGCTTTCTTT
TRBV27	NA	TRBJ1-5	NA	CASTPLGVNQPQHF	TGTGCCAGCACTCCTCTAGGGGTCAATCAGCCCCAGCATTTT
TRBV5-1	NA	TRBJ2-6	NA	CASSRGSGANVLTF	TGCGCCAGCAGTCGGGGGTCCGGGGCCAACGTCCTGACTTTC
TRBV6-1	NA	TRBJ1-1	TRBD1	CASSGGTGEMGTEAFF	TGTGCCAGCAGTGGGGGGACAGGGGAAATGGGCACTGAAGCTTTCTTT
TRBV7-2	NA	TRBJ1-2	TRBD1	CASSHPGGGGNYGYTF	TGTGCCAGCAGCCACCCGGGGGGAGGGGGCAACTATGGCTACACCTTC
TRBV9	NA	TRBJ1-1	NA	CASSVEQANTEAFF	TGTGCCAGCAGCGTAGAACAGGCGAACACTGAAGCTTTCTTT
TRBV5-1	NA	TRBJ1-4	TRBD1	CASSTQGAEEKLFF	TGCGCCAGCAGCACCCAGGGGGCGGAGGAAAAACTGTTTTTT
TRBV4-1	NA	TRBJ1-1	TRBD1	CASSRGQGENTEAFF	TGCGCCAGCAGCCGGGGACAGGGAGAGAACACTGAAGCTTTCTTT
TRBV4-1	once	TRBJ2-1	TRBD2	CASSQLAGGYEQFF	TGCGCCAGCAGCCAACTAGCGGGAGGCTATGAGCAGTTCTTC
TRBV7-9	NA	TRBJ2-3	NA	CASSPETPTDTQYF	TGTGCCAGCAGCCCCGAGACCCCCACAGATACGCAGTATTTT
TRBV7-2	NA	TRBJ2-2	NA	CASSLGQTTGELFF	TGTGCCAGCAGCCTCGGACAGACTACCGGGGAGCTGTTTTTT
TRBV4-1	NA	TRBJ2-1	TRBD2	CASSQGLAGPNEQFF	TGCGCCAGCAGCCAAGGACTAGCGGGCCCCAATGAGCAGTTCTTC
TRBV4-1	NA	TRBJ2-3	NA	CASSQELRSPRVDTQYF	TGCGCCAGCAGCCAAGAGTTGCGGTCCCCACGAGTAGATACGCAGTATTTT
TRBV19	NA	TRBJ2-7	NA	CATQLGGSYEQYF	TGTGCCACCCAACTCGGGGGCTCCTACGAGCAGTACTTC
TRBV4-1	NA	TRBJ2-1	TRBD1	CASSLRQGLSSYNEQFF	TGCGCCAGCAGCCTACGACAGGGCCTTTCCTCCTACAATGAGCAGTTCTTC
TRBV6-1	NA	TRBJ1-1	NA	CASPLGRGTEAFF	TGTGCCAGCCCCCTAGGAAGGGGCACTGAAGCTTTCTTT
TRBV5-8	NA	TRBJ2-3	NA	CASSSGGHSTDTQYF	TGTGCCAGCAGTTCAGGGGGGCATAGCACAGATACGCAGTATTTT
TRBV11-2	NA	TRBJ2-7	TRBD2	CASSLDRLAGVWEQYF	TGTGCCAGCAGCTTAGATCGGCTAGCGGGGGTGTGGGAGCAGTACTTC